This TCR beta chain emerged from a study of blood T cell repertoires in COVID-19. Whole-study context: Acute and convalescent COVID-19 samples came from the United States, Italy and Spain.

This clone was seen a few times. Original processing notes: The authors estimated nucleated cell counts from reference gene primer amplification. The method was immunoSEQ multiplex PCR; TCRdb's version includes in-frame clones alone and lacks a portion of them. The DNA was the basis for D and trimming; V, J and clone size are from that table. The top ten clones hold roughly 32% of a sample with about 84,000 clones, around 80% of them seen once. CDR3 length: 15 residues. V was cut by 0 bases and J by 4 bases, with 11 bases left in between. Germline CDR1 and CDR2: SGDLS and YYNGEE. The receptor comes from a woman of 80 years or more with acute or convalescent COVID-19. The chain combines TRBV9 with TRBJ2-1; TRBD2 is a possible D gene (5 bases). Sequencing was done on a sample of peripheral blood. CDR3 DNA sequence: TGTGCCAGCAGCGTAGATCGGGGTCTATACAATGAGCAGTTCTTC. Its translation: CASSVDRGLYNEQFF.